This TCR beta chain emerged from a study of long-term antiretroviral therapy in people with HIV. Study-level points and caveats: Nothing was known about ART adherence, viral resistance or changes in therapy.

Amounts of about 0.9-11 million cryopreserved PBMC were held in the samples before DNA extraction. Looked up from germline, CDR1 is KGHSH and CDR2 is LQKENI. The germline V and J ends were trimmed by 3 bases and 7 bases, with 15 bases remaining between them. This CDR3 is built from 15 residues. The libraries were made with immunoSEQ v3.0 at survey level. Clones were sequenced by immunoSEQ multiplex PCR, and TCRdb holds only the in-frame ones, with some missing. The sample includes about 28,000 clones, roughly 93% of them seen just once. To note about this clone: Its target is unknown.

The sequence was collected from a man aged 35 to 55 with HIV. The sequencing used unsorted PBMCs, collected 6.2 years after starting antiretroviral therapy. The chain employs TRBV18 and TRBJ1-4; D call uncertain. In DNA, the CDR3 is TGTGCCAGCTCACCCACCCGACGGGTTTCTGAAAAACTGTTTTTT. Translation gives CASSPTRRVSEKLFF.